This TCR beta chain was observed in a study of T cell repertoires in cytomegalovirus infection. Broader study findings: People with CMV and the relevant HLA were identified by cumulative public TCR beta family frequency. The ex vivo response showed dominance by HLA-C-restricted CMV-specific TCR beta clonotypes.

This clonotype was seen at least ten times. The antigen is not known. Germline V CDR1 and CDR2: SGHTA, FQGNSA. The CDR3 covers 13 residues. V was cut by 9 bases and J by 0 bases, with 11 bases left in between. TCRdb fed the reads into MiXCR, producing one record per CDR3 protein. The sample carries over 85,000 distinct CDR3 sequences, approximately 17% recorded once. Sequenced sample: PBMCs. The origin of this receptor is a human donor in good health (CMV status not recorded). Some clones in this sample may be carry-over from other donors' samples. This sequence joins TRBV7-2 and TRBJ1-1; D not resolved. CDR3 amino acids: CASGGQMNTEAFF. In nucleotides, the CDR3 is TGTGCCAGTGGTGGGCAGATGAACACTGAAGCTTTCTTT.